This entry lists 16 T cell receptor beta chains sequenced from one sample in a study of OX40 agonist ivuxolimab in advanced cancers. The library was produced with the immunoSEQ multiplex PCR assay. TCRdb took this table from immuneACCESS and kept in-frame rearrangements with V and J called. Such tables lack part of the clones; where checked against another copy, unresolved V genes explain under half of the gap, and the rest is unexplained. The sample records over 90,000 clones, approximately 87% of which are singletons. The ten top clones hold more than 5.5% of the sample. The sequences come from CD4+ or CD8+ T cells sorted from blood, collected in a trial of the OX40 agonist ivuxolimab. These receptors were collected from an adult with an advanced solid tumor such as melanoma, head and neck, liver or kidney cancer.

In its sample, this clone was seen a few times. The chain is built from TRBV5-5 and TRBJ2-2; weak D call: TRBD2 (6 bases). Germline CDR1 SGHKS, CDR2 YYEKEE (reference sequence). The CDR3 spans 17 residues. V lost 6 bases and J lost 0, with 18 bases in between. The CDR3 coding sequence is TGTGCCAGCACGCTAATCGGGACTCGCTCGAACACCGGGGAGCTGTTTTTT. Amino acid sequence: CASTLIGTRSNTGELFF.

The chain joins TRBV5-3 to TRBJ2-2; D might be TRBD2 (6 bases). TRBV5-3 is an open reading frame, and its role is uncertain. The CDR3 sequence is 16 residues long. Trimming stripped 5 bases from V and 6 bases from J, with 20 bases between. The CDR3 bases are TGTGCCAGAAGAACATACGGGACTTGGATCCCCGGGGAGCTGTTTTTT. Encoded protein: CARRTYGTWIPGELFF.

V gene TRBV9 combines with J gene TRBJ2-2, with D possibly matching TRBD1 (6 bases). This CDR3 has 15 amino acids. CDR1 is SGDLS, CDR2 YYNGEE, per germline. Trimming took 2 bases from V and 4 from J, leaving 12 bases between them. DNA for the CDR3: TGTGCCAGCAGCGTTTCAGGGGCCGTCACCGGGGAGCTGTTTTTT. It specifies CASSVSGAVTGELFF.

This chain connects TRBV19 to TRBJ1-1; D perhaps matches TRBD1 (5 bases). The V and J ends lost 7 bases and 2 bases respectively, with 17 bases between them. CDR1 and CDR2 from the germline V gene are LNHDA and SQIVND (reference sequence). The CDR3 length is 15 residues. CDR3: CASMAVLGHNTEAFF. In DNA form, the CDR3 reads TGTGCCAGTATGGCGGTCCTCGGACATAACACTGAAGCTTTCTTT. The full variable domain, its missing parts supplied by reference TRBV19 and TRBJ1-1, is DGGITQSPKYLFRKEGQNVTLSCEQNLNHDAMYWYRQDPGQGLRLIYYSQIVNDFQKGDIAEGYSVSREKKESFPLTVTSAQKNPTAFYLCASMAVLGHNTEAFFGQGTRLTVV.

The chain is built from TRBV29-1 and TRBJ2-2; D not certain. Deletions cut 7 bases from V and 3 bases from J, with 12 bases between. The V gene's germline CDR1 is SQVTM and CDR2 ANQGSEA. This CDR3 contains 13 residues. This chain's CDR3 is CSADVGYTGELFF. The CDR3 nucleotides read TGCAGCGCCGACGTGGGATACACCGGGGAGCTGTTTTTT.

The chain links TRBV29-1 to TRBJ2-7; the D gene could be TRBD1 or TRBD2 (5 bases each). The V end lost 6 bases, the J end lost 0 bases, and 15 bases lay between the germline ends. CDR1 and CDR2 from the germline V gene are SQVTM and ANQGSEA. This CDR3 region has 14 residues. CDR3 sequence (DNA): TGCAGCGTCGCCGGGACGGAAAGCTCCTACGAGCAGTACTTC. Its protein is CSVAGTESSYEQYF.

This chain uses TRBV15 with TRBJ2-1; D perhaps matches TRBD1 (5 bases). CDR1 and CDR2 from the germline V gene are LNHNV and YYDKDF (reference sequence). V was shortened by 1 base and J by 6 bases, with 7 bases between the two germline ends. The CDR3 is 13 amino acids. CDR3 coding DNA: TGTGCCACCAGCAGAGTTGACAGCAATGAGCAGTTCTTC. It codes for CATSRVDSNEQFF. Supplemented by reference TRBV15 and TRBJ2-1, the full variable domain reads DAMVIQNPRYQVTQFGKPVTLSCSQTLNHNVMYWYQQKSSQAPKLLFHYYDKDFNNEADTPDNFQSRRPNTSFCFLDIRSPGLGDTAMYLCATSRVDSNEQFFGPGTRLTVL.

The gene calls are TRBV25-1 and TRBJ2-1; TRBD2 matches at 8 bases. Trimming took 5 bases from V and 3 from J; bases not matched to a gene: 9. There are 16 residues in the CDR3. CDR1 is MGHDK and CDR2 is SYGVNS in the germline V gene. For the CDR3, the DNA is TGTGCCAGCAGTCTGAGTAGCGGGGTCCTCTACAATGAGCAGTTCTTC. This codes for CASSLSSGVLYNEQFF.

This sequence joins TRBV6-6 and TRBJ2-1, with D uncertain. In germline, CDR1 is MNHNY, CDR2 SVGAGI (reference sequence). The V gene lost 6 bases and the J gene lost 8 bases, with 17 bases spanning the gap. This CDR3 spans 14 amino acids. The CDR3 DNA follows: TGTGCCAGCAGCCCGCGTCCTGCCATAGATGAGCAGTTCTTC. Its translation: CASSPRPAIDEQFF.

V and J are TRBV7-2 and TRBJ2-5, with 7 bases identical to TRBD2. The V gene's germline CDR1 is SGHTA and CDR2 FQGNSA. The CDR3 has 13 residues. With 1 base clipped from V and 9 bases from J, the junction kept 5 bases outside the gene matches. Written as DNA, the CDR3 is TGTGCCAGCAGCTTAGTGGTGCGGGAGCCCCAGTACTTC. The encoded protein is CASSLVVREPQYF. The full variable domain, its missing parts supplied by reference TRBV7-2 and TRBJ2-5, is GAGVSQSPSNKVTEKGKDVELRCDPISGHTALYWYRQSLGQGLEFLIYFQGNSAPDKSGLPSDRFSAERTGGSVSTLTIQRTQQEDSAVYLCASSLVVREPQYFGPGTRLLVL.

The chain has TRBV6-6 and TRBJ1-3; 8 nucleotides match TRBD1. Trimming removed 10 bases from V and 3 bases from J; junction bases left unmatched: 8. CDR1 is MNHNY, CDR2 SVGAGI, per germline (reference sequence). The CDR3 length is 14 residues. CDR3 in DNA: TGTGCCACCCAGGGGGCGAGCTATGGAAACACCATATATTTT. Protein product: CATQGASYGNTIYF.

The rearrangement uses TRBV30 and TRBJ2-3, with D possibly being TRBD2 (5 bases). From germline, CDR1 is GTSNPN and CDR2 SVGIG (reference sequence). The V and J ends lost 8 bases and 3 bases respectively, with 21 bases between them. The length of the CDR3 is 15 residues. CDR3 sequence (DNA): TGTGCCCTTACTGAGGGCCGTGGCGAAACAGATACGCAGTATTTT. This codes for CALTEGRGETDTQYF. The full variable domain, with the rest looked up from reference TRBV30 and TRBJ2-3, is SQTIHQWPATLVQPVGSPLSLECTVEGTSNPNLYWYRQAAGRGLQLLFYSVGIGQISSEVPQNLSASRPQDRQFILSSKKLLLSDSGFYLCALTEGRGETDTQYFGPGTRLTVL.

The CDR3 DNA is TGTGCCCGGCGGGGTCAGGGACAGGGAGGAGACGGCTACACCTTC. This sequence encodes CARRGQGQGGDGYTF. V is TRBV30 and J is TRBJ1-2; 9 nucleotides match TRBD1. The germline V gene has CDR1 GTSNPN and CDR2 SVGIG (reference sequence). Trimming took 8 bases from V and 8 from J; bases not matched to a gene: 18. This CDR3 region has 15 residues.

This clone was recorded a few times. The chain couples TRBV7-3 to TRBJ1-6; weak D call: TRBD1 (5 bases). The CDR3 runs to 14 residues. CDR1 and CDR2 from the germline V gene are SGHTA and FQGTGA. Trimming removed 5 bases from V and 10 bases from J, with 15 bases in between. The CDR3 spells CASSPGPGESPLHF. The CDR3 DNA reads as TGTGCCAGCAGCCCGGGACCGGGAGAATCACCCCTCCACTTT.

The rearrangement uses TRBV6-6 and TRBJ2-5; no clear D. V was shortened by 6 bases and J by 14 bases, with 16 bases between the two germline ends. Germline V gives CDR1 MNHNY, CDR2 SVGAGI (reference sequence). The CDR3 consists of 11 residues. CDR3: CASSPGSLTYF. The CDR3 DNA sequence: TGTGCCAGCAGCCCCGGGTCGCTAACCTACTTC.

V usage is TRBV19 and J usage is TRBJ1-6, with D hard to call. Germline CDR1 LNHDA, CDR2 SQIVND (reference sequence). The CDR3 consists of 13 residues. V was pared by 4 bases and J by 11 bases, with 12 bases between. This CDR3 is CASSNAASAPLHF. CDR3 nucleotide sequence: TGTGCCAGTAGTAACGCGGCTTCGGCACCCCTCCACTTT. Filled out from reference TRBV19 and TRBJ1-6, the complete variable domain reads DGGITQSPKYLFRKEGQNVTLSCEQNLNHDAMYWYRQDPGQGLRLIYYSQIVNDFQKGDIAEGYSVSREKKESFPLTVTSAQKNPTAFYLCASSNAASAPLHFGNGTRLTVT.